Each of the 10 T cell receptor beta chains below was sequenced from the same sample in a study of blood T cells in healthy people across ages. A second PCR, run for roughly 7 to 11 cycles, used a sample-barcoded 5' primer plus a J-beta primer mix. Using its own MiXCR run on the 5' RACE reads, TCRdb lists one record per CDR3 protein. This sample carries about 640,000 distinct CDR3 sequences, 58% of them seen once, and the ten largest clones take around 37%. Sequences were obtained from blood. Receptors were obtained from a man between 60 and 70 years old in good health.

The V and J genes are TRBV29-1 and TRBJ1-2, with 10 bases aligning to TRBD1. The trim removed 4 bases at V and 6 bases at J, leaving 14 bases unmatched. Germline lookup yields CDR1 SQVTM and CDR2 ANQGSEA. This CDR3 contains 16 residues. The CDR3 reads CSVARRQGAGVDGYTF. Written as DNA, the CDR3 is TGCAGCGTTGCAAGAAGACAGGGGGCAGGAGTTGATGGCTACACCTTC.

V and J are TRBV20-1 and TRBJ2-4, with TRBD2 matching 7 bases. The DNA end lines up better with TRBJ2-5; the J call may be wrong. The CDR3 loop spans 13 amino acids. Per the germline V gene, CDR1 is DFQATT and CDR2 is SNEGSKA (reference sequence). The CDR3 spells CSARWRGYETQYF. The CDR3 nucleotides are TGCAGTGCTAGGTGGCGGGGGTACGAGACCCAGTACTTC.

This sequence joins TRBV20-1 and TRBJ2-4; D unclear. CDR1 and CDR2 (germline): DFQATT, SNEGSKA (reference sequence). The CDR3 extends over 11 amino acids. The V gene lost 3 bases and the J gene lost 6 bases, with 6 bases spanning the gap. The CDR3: CSARSRNIQYF. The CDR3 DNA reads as TGCAGTGCTAGGTCCCGAAACATTCAGTACTTC.

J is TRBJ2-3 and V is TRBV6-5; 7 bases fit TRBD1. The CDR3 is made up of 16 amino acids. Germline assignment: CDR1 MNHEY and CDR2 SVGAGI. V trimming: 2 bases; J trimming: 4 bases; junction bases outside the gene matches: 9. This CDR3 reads CASSYQAKGAADTQYF. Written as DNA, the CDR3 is TGTGCCAGCAGTTACCAGGCAAAGGGGGCCGCAGATACGCAGTATTTT.

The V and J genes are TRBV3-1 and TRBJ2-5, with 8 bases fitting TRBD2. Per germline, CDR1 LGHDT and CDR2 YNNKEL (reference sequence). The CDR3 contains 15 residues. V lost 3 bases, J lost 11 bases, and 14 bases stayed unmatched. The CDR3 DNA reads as TGTGCCAGCAGCCACGACGGGGGGGCTTACAATGAGCAGTACTTC. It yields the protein CASSHDGGAYNEQYF.

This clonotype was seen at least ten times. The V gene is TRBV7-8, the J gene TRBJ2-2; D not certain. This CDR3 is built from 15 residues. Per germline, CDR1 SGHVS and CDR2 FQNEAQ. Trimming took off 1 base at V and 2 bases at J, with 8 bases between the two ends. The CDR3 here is CASSLVSSNTGELFF. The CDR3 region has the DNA TGTGCCAGCAGCTTAGTGTCTAGTAACACCGGGGAGCTGTTTTTT. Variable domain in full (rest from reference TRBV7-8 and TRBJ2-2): GAGVSQSPRYKVAKRGQDVALRCDPISGHVSLFWYQQALGQGPEFLTYFQNEAQLDKSGLPSDRFFAERPEGSVSTLKIQRTQQEDSAVYLCASSLVSSNTGELFFGEGSRLTVL.

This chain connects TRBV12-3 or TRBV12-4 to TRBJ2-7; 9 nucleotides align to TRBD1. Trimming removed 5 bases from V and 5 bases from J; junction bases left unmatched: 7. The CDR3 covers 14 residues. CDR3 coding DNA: TGTGCCAGCAGTCCCAGGACAGGGGATAACGAGCAGTACTTC. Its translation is CASSPRTGDNEQYF.

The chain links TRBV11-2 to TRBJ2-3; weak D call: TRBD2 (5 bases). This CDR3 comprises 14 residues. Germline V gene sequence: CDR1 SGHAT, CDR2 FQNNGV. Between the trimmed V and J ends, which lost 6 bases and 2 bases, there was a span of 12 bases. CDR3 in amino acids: CASSLGLLTDTQYF. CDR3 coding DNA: TGTGCCAGCAGTCTCGGACTCCTCACAGATACGCAGTATTTT.

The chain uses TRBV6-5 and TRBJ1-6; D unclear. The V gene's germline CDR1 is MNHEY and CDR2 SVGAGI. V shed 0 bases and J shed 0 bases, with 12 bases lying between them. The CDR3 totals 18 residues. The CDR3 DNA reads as TGTGCCAGCAGTTACTCTAGGTTTCGACGCTCCTATAATTCACCCCTCCACTTT. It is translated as CASSYSRFRRSYNSPLHF.

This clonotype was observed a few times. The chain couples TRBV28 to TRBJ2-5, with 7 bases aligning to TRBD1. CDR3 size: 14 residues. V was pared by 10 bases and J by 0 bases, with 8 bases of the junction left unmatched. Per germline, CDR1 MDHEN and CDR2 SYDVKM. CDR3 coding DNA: TGTGCCACCTACAGGGGCAGATACCAAGAGACCCAGTACTTC. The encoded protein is CATYRGRYQETQYF.